Following are 5 T cell receptor beta chains from one sample sequenced in a study of blood T cell repertoires in COVID-19. Libraries were prepared by immunoSEQ multiplex PCR; TCRdb keeps only in-frame clonotypes and omits some of them. The repertoire consists of about 250,000 clones, with approximately 90% occurring once and the leading ten covering 2.1%. Source material: peripheral blood. The receptors here all came from a woman aged 35 to 49 who had recovered from COVID-19.

The chain employs TRBV5-4 and TRBJ1-2, with D perhaps TRBD1 (5 bases). The CDR3 is 15 residues long. Per germline, CDR1 SGHNT and CDR2 YYREEE (reference sequence). V was trimmed by 4 bases and J by 5 bases, leaving 18 bases between them. CDR3 DNA sequence: TGTGCCAGCAGCGAGGACCCAGGGAGGAAGTATGGCTACACCTTC. Translation: CASSEDPGRKYGYTF.

V gene TRBV7-6 combines with J gene TRBJ1-4, with D uncertain. Germline V CDR1 and CDR2: SGHVS, FNYEAQ. This CDR3 region has 15 residues. Trimming took 5 bases from V and 0 from J, leaving 10 bases between them. CDR3 loop: CASSPRQATNEKLFF. The CDR3, as DNA: TGTGCCAGCAGCCCAAGGCAGGCAACTAATGAAAAACTGTTTTTT.

This chain links TRBV7-9 with TRBJ2-3; no clear D. The CDR3 is 16 amino acids. The germline V gene encodes CDR1 SEHNR and CDR2 FQNEAQ (reference sequence). V gave up 5 bases and J gave up 2 bases, with 17 bases separating them. CDR3: CASSPRWATYTDTQYF. In DNA, the CDR3 is TGTGCCAGCAGCCCCCGGTGGGCCACTTACACAGATACGCAGTATTTT. Supplemented by reference TRBV7-9 and TRBJ2-3, the full variable domain reads DTGVSQNPRHKITKRGQNVTFRCDPISEHNRLYWYRQTLGQGPEFLTYFQNEAQLEKSRLLSDRFSAERPKGSFSTLEIQRTEQGDSAMYLCASSPRWATYTDTQYFGPGTRLTVL.

The chain carries TRBV5-5 and TRBJ1-2; 11 nucleotides line up with TRBD1. Germline V gene data show CDR1 as SGHKS and CDR2 as YYEKEE (reference sequence). This CDR3 contains 17 residues. V shed 2 bases, J shed 3 bases, and the junction held 9 bases outside the gene matches. The CDR3 DNA reads TGTGCCAGCAGCTTCAGAGGACAGGGGGCTGTTTACTATGGCTACACCTTC. Residues: CASSFRGQGAVYYGYTF. The entire variable domain, with the rest obtained from reference TRBV5-5 and TRBJ1-2, is as follows: DAGVTQSPTHLIKTRGQQVTLRCSPISGHKSVSWYQQVLGQGPQFIFQYYEKEERGRGNFPDRFSARQFPNYSSELNVNALLLGDSALYLCASSFRGQGAVYYGYTFGSGTRLTVV.

In the case of this clone: Other nucleotide sequences in the sample specify the same CDR3. The chain has TRBV7-9 and TRBJ2-7; weak D call: TRBD1 (7 bases). The CDR3 consists of 14 residues. The germline V and J ends were trimmed by 5 bases and 1 base, with 12 bases remaining between them. Germline V gives CDR1 SEHNR, CDR2 FQNEAQ (reference sequence). CDR3 bases: TGTGCCAGCAGCCCGCGGGACAGATCCTACGAGCAGTACTTC. As protein: CASSPRDRSYEQYF.